Following are 12 T cell receptor beta chains from one sample sequenced in a study of post-analysis software for immune sequencing data (dated by TCRdb to the mid-2010s). The investigation overall reported the following: Roughly 5 TRBV segments, including TRBV5-6, TRBV5-1 and TRBV20-1, were significantly more frequent in patients than controls.

These receptors are not linked to any known antigen. The library came from PCR. Sequenced on an Illumina HiSeq 2500. To reduce PCR and sequencing biases, unique molecular identifiers were incorporated into the TCR beta cDNA libraries. The public reads were quality trimmed at Q25 with fastp and then assembled into clones with MiXCR by TCRdb, keeping productive beta chains. Duplicate CDR3 protein sequences are folded into a single record with the most common DNA and genes. This sample gives 700,000 to 800,000 distinct CDR3 sequences in total; less than 35% of them show up just once. The ten biggest clones cover roughly 0.54% of the sample. The specimen sequenced was blood. The source is a girl between 5 and 17 years old with multiple sclerosis.

Concerning this clonotype: Its ends do not fully match the called genes, so a read error is possible. This chain connects TRBV12-3 or TRBV12-4 to TRBJ2-3; D remains unclear. The CDR3 runs 12 residues. CDR3 residues: CASSFPPDTEYF. As DNA, the CDR3 is TGTGCCAGCAGTTTCCCTCCAGATACGGAGTATTTT.

Notes on this clonotype: A much larger clone differs by one base, so this may be a read error. This chain uses TRBV4-3 with TRBJ2-7; D is undetermined. The assigned J gene may be wrong: the sequence end matches TRBJ2-5 better. Germline CDR1 LGHNA, CDR2 YSLEER. The CDR3 has 13 residues. The CDR3 spells CASSHDMRETQYF. CDR3 DNA sequence: TGCGCCAGCAGCCACGATATGAGAGAGACCCAGTACTTC.

V is TRBV6-1 and J is TRBJ1-6; no firm D call. Germline loops: CDR1 MNHNS, CDR2 SASEGT. V gave up 3 bases and J gave up 8 bases, with 11 bases separating them. This CDR3 contains 14 residues. The DNA for the CDR3 is TGTGCCAGCAGTGATCGTAGGAGGGATTCACCCCTCCACTTT. It is translated as CASSDRRRDSPLHF.

The chain combines TRBV4-1 with TRBJ1-2; no clear D. The CDR3 is 13 amino acids. Germline assignment: CDR1 MGHRA and CDR2 YSYEKL. The ends were cut back, 0 bases at V and 3 bases at J, with 5 bases in the middle. Here the CDR3 reads CASSQEEHYGYTF. Written as DNA, the CDR3 is TGCGCCAGCAGCCAAGAAGAGCACTATGGCTACACCTTC.

This clonotype was detected only a few times. The chain uses TRBV7-9 and TRBJ1-1; D is ambiguous. Trimming left V 4 bases short and J 1 base short, with 10 bases between. From germline, CDR1 is SEHNR and CDR2 FQNEAQ (reference sequence). The CDR3 contains 14 residues. CDR3 DNA: TGTGCCAGCAGCTCAATATGGGAGAACACTGAAGCTTTCTTT. It specifies CASSSIWENTEAFF.

This clonotype was picked up a small number of times. The chain employs TRBV28 and TRBJ2-1; 13 bases match TRBD2. The germline V gene has CDR1 MDHEN and CDR2 SYDVKM. The CDR3 spans 20 residues. The J segment lost 7 bases and the V segment lost 5 bases, leaving 20 bases of the junction unmatched. DNA for the CDR3: TGTGCCAGCAGTCCGTGGCCCGGGACTAGCGGGACTATTTTGGGGAATGAGCAGTTCTTC. Its protein is CASSPWPGTSGTILGNEQFF.

The chain recombines TRBV9 with TRBJ1-2, with D hard to call. The CDR3 totals 14 residues. The germline V gene has CDR1 SGDLS and CDR2 YYNGEE. V was cut by 4 bases and J by 0 bases, with 10 bases left in between. The CDR3 sequence: CASSPPLSNYGYTF. The CDR3 DNA reads as TGTGCCAGCAGCCCCCCCCTGTCTAACTATGGCTACACCTTC.

This clonotype was picked up a small number of times. V and J are TRBV6-1 and TRBJ2-4, with D perhaps TRBD1 or TRBD2 (5 bases each). Germline V gene data show CDR1 as MNHNS and CDR2 as SASEGT. This CDR3 spans 14 amino acids. The ends were cut back, 4 bases at V and 13 bases at J, with 20 bases in the middle. The CDR3 DNA follows: TGTGCCAGCAGTGTGACCTTCCGGGGTAGGACACAGTACTTC. Protein: CASSVTFRGRTQYF.

This clonotype has more than one count but fewer than ten. Here the CDR3 DNA reads TGCAGTGCAGGGCCTGGGGCCAACGTCCTGACTTTC. It translates to CSAGPGANVLTF. The J gene is TRBJ2-6, the V gene TRBV20-1; D not certain. Germline loops: CDR1 DFQATT, CDR2 SNEGSKA (reference sequence). Trimming stripped 6 bases from V and 2 bases from J, with 5 bases between. CDR3 length: 12 amino acids.

This clonotype came up many times. The V call is TRBV7-8, the J call TRBJ2-5; TRBD2 aligns across 9 bases. The CDR3 contains 17 residues. With 5 bases clipped from V and 5 bases from J, the junction kept 15 bases outside the gene matches. CDR1 and CDR2 (germline): SGHVS, FQNEAQ. The CDR3 loop reads CASSSTVSGRGEETQYF. The DNA for the CDR3 is TGTGCCAGCAGCAGCACAGTTAGCGGGAGAGGAGAGGAGACCCAGTACTTC.

This clonotype showed up many times. This chain connects TRBV28 to TRBJ2-3; 7 bases align to TRBD1. V shed 6 bases and J 0 bases; nucleotides not matched to a gene: 6. CDR1 is MDHEN, CDR2 SYDVKM, per germline. This CDR3 contains 15 residues. The CDR3 region is CASSLRTGSTDTQYF. CDR3 coding DNA: TGTGCCAGCAGCCTCCGGACAGGTAGCACAGATACGCAGTATTTT.

The chain recombines TRBV7-9 with TRBJ1-2, with TRBD1 as a possible D gene (6 bases). The V and J ends lost 3 bases and 1 base respectively, with 12 bases between them. Germline-derived CDR1 and CDR2 are SEHNR and FQNEAQ (reference sequence). The CDR3 contains 15 residues. The CDR3 DNA reads TGTGCCAGCAGCTTTGGGGGCTCTATTAACTATGGCTACACCTTC. It specifies CASSFGGSINYGYTF.